This is a list of T cell receptor beta chains from one sample in a study of T cell responses to AZD1222 COVID-19 vaccine. TCRdb's copy holds only in-frame clones and misses some; the assay was immunoSEQ multiplex PCR. The table has 20,000 to 25,000 clones, more than 85% seen once. This specimen consisted of peripheral blood, obtained 28 days after the second AZD1222 dose. Source of these receptors: an adult who received the AZD1222 COVID-19 vaccine. The CDR3 runs from the conserved cysteine through the conserved F or W. A D gene is named only where the DNA matches it firmly. Some rows have no size entry. The others give once, few or many, or a class for an expanded clone.

abundance: .; d_gene: .; j_gene: TRBJ2-7; v_gene: TRBV18; CDR3aa: CASSLDGTAIYEQYF; CDR3nt: TGTGCCAGCTCCCTAGACGGGACTGCGATCTACGAGCAGTACTTC
abundance: .; d_gene: .; j_gene: TRBJ1-1; v_gene: TRBV29-1; CDR3aa: CSAGTLLNTEAFF; CDR3nt: TGCAGCGCCGGGACTCTCTTGAACACTGAAGCTTTCTTT
abundance: .; d_gene: .; j_gene: TRBJ2-7; v_gene: TRBV7-8; CDR3aa: CASSHDRNSNYEQYF; CDR3nt: TGTGCCAGCAGCCATGACAGGAATAGTAACTACGAGCAGTACTTC
abundance: .; d_gene: .; j_gene: TRBJ1-4; v_gene: TRBV3-1/TRBV3-2; CDR3aa: CASSQEGSRGEKLFF; CDR3nt: TGTGCCAGCAGCCAAGAAGGTAGCAGGGGTGAAAAACTGTTTTTT
abundance: .; d_gene: TRBD2; j_gene: TRBJ2-1; v_gene: TRBV12-3/TRBV12-4; CDR3aa: CASSAREGNEQFF; CDR3nt: TGTGCCTCATCGGCCAGGGAGGGCAATGAGCAGTTCTTC
abundance: .; d_gene: .; j_gene: TRBJ1-5; v_gene: TRBV6-5; CDR3aa: CASNMDRSLNQPQHF; CDR3nt: TGTGCCAGCAATATGGACAGAAGTCTTAATCAGCCCCAGCATTTT
abundance: .; d_gene: .; j_gene: TRBJ1-3; v_gene: TRBV28; CDR3aa: CASTPGGRTGNTIYF; CDR3nt: TGTGCCAGCACTCCCGGGGGGCGCACTGGAAACACCATATATTTT
abundance: .; d_gene: .; j_gene: TRBJ2-2; v_gene: TRBV28; CDR3aa: CASSLRTGELFF; CDR3nt: TGTGCCAGCAGTTTACGGACCGGGGAGCTGTTTTTT
abundance: .; d_gene: .; j_gene: TRBJ1-6; v_gene: TRBV12-3/TRBV12-4; CDR3aa: CASSLSSSPLHF; CDR3nt: TGTGCCAGCAGTTTAAGTAGTTCACCCCTCCACTTT
abundance: .; d_gene: .; j_gene: TRBJ2-2; v_gene: TRBV12-3/TRBV12-4; CDR3aa: CASSANPTGELFF; CDR3nt: TGTGCCAGCAGCGCTAATCCCACCGGGGAGCTGTTTTTT
abundance: .; d_gene: .; j_gene: TRBJ2-3; v_gene: TRBV24-1; CDR3aa: CATSDFRGTDTQYF; CDR3nt: TGTGCCACCAGTGATTTTAGGGGCACAGATACGCAGTATTTT
abundance: .; d_gene: .; j_gene: TRBJ1-3; v_gene: TRBV15; CDR3aa: CATSYDSSGNTIYF; CDR3nt: TGTGCCACCAGCTATGACAGCTCTGGAAACACCATATATTTT
abundance: few; d_gene: .; j_gene: TRBJ1-4; v_gene: TRBV7-9; CDR3aa: CASSPQELRDEKLFF; CDR3nt: TGTGCCAGCAGCCCACAAGAGCTACGGGATGAAAAACTGTTTTTT
abundance: .; d_gene: .; j_gene: TRBJ2-7; v_gene: TRBV10-1; CDR3aa: CWAGGPIYEQYF; CDR3nt: TGCTGGGCAGGGGGGCCCATTTACGAGCAGTACTTC
abundance: once; d_gene: .; j_gene: TRBJ1-2; v_gene: TRBV27; CDR3aa: CASSYETGYGYTF; CDR3nt: TGTGCCAGCAGCTATGAGACGGGCTATGGCTACACCTTC
abundance: .; d_gene: .; j_gene: TRBJ1-4; v_gene: TRBV11-2; CDR3aa: CASSLTNEKLFF; CDR3nt: TGTGCCAGCAGCTTGACTAATGAAAAACTGTTTTTT
abundance: once; d_gene: TRBD2; j_gene: TRBJ2-6; v_gene: TRBV5-1; CDR3aa: CASAGDRSGANVLTF; CDR3nt: TGCGCCAGCGCGGGAGACCGGTCTGGGGCCAACGTCCTGACTTTC
abundance: .; d_gene: TRBD1; j_gene: TRBJ2-7; v_gene: TRBV15; CDR3aa: CATSARPPGQGMYEQYF; CDR3nt: TGTGCCACCAGCGCTCGTCCACCAGGACAGGGGATGTACGAGCAGTACTTC
abundance: .; d_gene: TRBD1; j_gene: TRBJ1-5; v_gene: TRBV28; CDR3aa: CASNRQGNSNQPQHF; CDR3nt: TGTGCCAGCAATCGACAGGGAAATAGCAATCAGCCCCAGCATTTT
abundance: once; d_gene: .; j_gene: TRBJ1-4; v_gene: TRBV9; CDR3aa: CASSVAPFEKLFF; CDR3nt: TGTGCCAGCAGCGTAGCCCCCTTTGAAAAACTGTTTTTT
abundance: .; d_gene: TRBD2; j_gene: TRBJ2-3; v_gene: TRBV5-1; CDR3aa: CASSFLLAGGMGTDTQYF; CDR3nt: TGCGCCAGCAGCTTTTTACTAGCGGGAGGGATGGGCACAGATACGCAGTATTTT
abundance: .; d_gene: .; j_gene: TRBJ2-5; v_gene: TRBV5-1; CDR3aa: CASRPRGGNQETQYF; CDR3nt: TGCGCCAGCAGACCAAGGGGCGGTAACCAAGAGACCCAGTACTTC
abundance: .; d_gene: .; j_gene: TRBJ1-5; v_gene: TRBV5-1; CDR3aa: CASSSGDLVSNQPQHF; CDR3nt: TGCGCCAGCAGCTCAGGGGACCTGGTGAGCAATCAGCCCCAGCATTTT
abundance: .; d_gene: .; j_gene: TRBJ1-2; v_gene: TRBV27; CDR3aa: CASSFKGWGYTF; CDR3nt: TGTGCCAGCAGTTTCAAGGGTTGGGGCTACACCTTC
abundance: .; d_gene: .; j_gene: TRBJ2-1; v_gene: TRBV5-1; CDR3aa: CASTQFDPSNEQFF; CDR3nt: TGCGCCAGCACCCAATTCGACCCGTCGAATGAGCAGTTCTTC
abundance: few; d_gene: TRBD1; j_gene: TRBJ1-2; v_gene: TRBV5-1; CDR3aa: CASSSGQDYGYTF; CDR3nt: TGCGCCAGCAGCTCCGGACAGGACTATGGCTACACCTTC
abundance: .; d_gene: TRBD1; j_gene: TRBJ1-5; v_gene: TRBV25-1; CDR3aa: CASRNPQGGLNQPQHF; CDR3nt: TGTGCCAGCAGAAACCCCCAGGGGGGACTCAATCAGCCCCAGCATTTT